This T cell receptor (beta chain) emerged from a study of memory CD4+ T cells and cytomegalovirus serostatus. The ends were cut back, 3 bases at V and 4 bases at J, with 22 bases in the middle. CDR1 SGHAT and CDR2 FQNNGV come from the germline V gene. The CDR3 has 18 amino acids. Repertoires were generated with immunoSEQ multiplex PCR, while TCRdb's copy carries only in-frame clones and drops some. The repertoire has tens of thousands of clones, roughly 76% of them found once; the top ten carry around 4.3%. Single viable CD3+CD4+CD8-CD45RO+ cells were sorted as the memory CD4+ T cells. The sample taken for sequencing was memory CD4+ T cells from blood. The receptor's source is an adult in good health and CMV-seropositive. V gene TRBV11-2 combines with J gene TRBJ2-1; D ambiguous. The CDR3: CASSLGLGSAERYNEQFF. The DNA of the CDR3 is TGTGCCAGCAGCTTGGGATTAGGGTCTGCGGAACGATACAATGAGCAGTTCTTC.